This passage covers 4 T cell receptor beta chains from one sample sequenced in a study of a mutant IDH1 vaccine in newly diagnosed glioma. The protocol was immunoSEQ multiplex PCR, while the TCRdb copy is restricted to in-frame clones and leaves out a portion. The repertoire consists of 9,500 to 12,000 clones, with about 91% occurring once and the leading ten covering around 4.9%. As to time point: week 23, last vaccination. Topical imiquimod accompanied each vaccine dose, which consisted of 300 ug of mutant IDH1 20-mer peptide. For these receptors, no antigen is known. Sequenced material: PBMCs, taken from a glioma patient whose treatment included an IDH1 peptide vaccine. The source is a middle-aged woman with glioma. Some clones in this sample may be carry-over from other donors' samples.

The chain is built from TRBV15 and TRBJ1-1, with D possibly matching TRBD1 (6 bases). The length of the CDR3 is 15 residues. The germline gives CDR1 LNHNV, CDR2 YYDKDF (reference sequence). V lost 5 bases to trimming and J lost 1 base, with 14 bases between them. CDR3 in DNA: TGTGCCACCAGCGCGCGGAGGGGGGAGAACACTGAAGCTTTCTTT. As protein: CATSARRGENTEAFF.

The chain uses TRBV6-1 and TRBJ2-3; the D is unclear. Deletions cut 8 bases from V and 6 bases from J, with 9 bases between. Germline V gives CDR1 MNHNS, CDR2 SASEGT. The CDR3 consists of 11 residues. The CDR3 loop is CASGRSDTQYF. As DNA, the CDR3 is TGTGCCAGCGGGCGGTCGGATACGCAGTATTTT.

V gene TRBV21-1 combines with J gene TRBJ1-5. TRBV21-1 is noted as a pseudogene. The CDR3 spans 14 residues. CDR3 sequence: CASSAAVGYQPQHF. The CDR3 bases are TGTGCCAGCAGCGCGGCGGTCGGGTACCAGCCCCAGCATTTT.

The chain links TRBV4-3 to TRBJ1-2, with D maybe TRBD1 (5 bases). Trimming cost V 0 bases and J 1 base, with 15 bases left between them. Germline-derived CDR1 and CDR2 are LGHNA and YSLEER. The CDR3 covers 17 residues. CDR3 nucleotide sequence: TGCGCCAGCAGCCAAGAAGGGGAGGCCGGGGTTAACTATGGCTACACCTTC. Translation gives CASSQEGEAGVNYGYTF.